This TCR beta chain was documented in a study of technical replicates of blood from a few donors. Produced via immunoSEQ multiplex PCR; TCRdb's table is partial and in-frame only. Found here are 85,000 to 100,000 clones, 95% of them singletons; the top ten hold over 0.2%. This clone occurred once. The V gene's germline CDR1 is SQVTM and CDR2 ANQGSEA. There are 15 residues in the CDR3. V lost 6 bases to trimming and J lost 5 bases; unmatched junction nucleotides: 9. V and J are TRBV29-1 and TRBJ2-1; TRBD2 matches 11 bases. The source material was T cells isolated from PBMCs. The TCR originated in a human donor in good health. In DNA, the CDR3 is TGCAGCGTACCGATTGGGACTAGCGGCCACAATGAGCAGTTCTTC. Translating gives CSVPIGTSGHNEQFF.